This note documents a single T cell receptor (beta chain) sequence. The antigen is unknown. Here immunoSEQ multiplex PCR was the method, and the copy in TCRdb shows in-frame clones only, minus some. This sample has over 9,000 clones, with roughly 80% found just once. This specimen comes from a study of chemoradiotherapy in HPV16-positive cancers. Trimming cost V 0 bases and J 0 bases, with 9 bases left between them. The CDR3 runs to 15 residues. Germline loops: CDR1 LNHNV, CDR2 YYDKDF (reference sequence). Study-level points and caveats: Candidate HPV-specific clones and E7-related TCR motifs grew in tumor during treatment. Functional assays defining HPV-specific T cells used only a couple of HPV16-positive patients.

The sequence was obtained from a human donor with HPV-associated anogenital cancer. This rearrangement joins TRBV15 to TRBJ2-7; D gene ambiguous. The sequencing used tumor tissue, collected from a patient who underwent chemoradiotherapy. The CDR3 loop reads CATSRDAVNSYEQYF. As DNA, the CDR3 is TGTGCCACCAGCAGAGATGCTGTCAACTCCTACGAGCAGTACTTC.